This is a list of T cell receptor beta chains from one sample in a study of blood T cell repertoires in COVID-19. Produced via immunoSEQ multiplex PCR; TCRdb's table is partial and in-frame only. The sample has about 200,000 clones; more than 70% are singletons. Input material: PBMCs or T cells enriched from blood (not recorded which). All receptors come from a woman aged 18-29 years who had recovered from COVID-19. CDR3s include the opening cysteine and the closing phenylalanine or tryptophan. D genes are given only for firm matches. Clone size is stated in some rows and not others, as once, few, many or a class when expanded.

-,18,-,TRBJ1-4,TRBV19,TGTGCCAGTAGTACGAGAGAACCGACAGCCACAACTAATGAAAAACTGTTTTTT,CASSTREPTATTNEKLFF
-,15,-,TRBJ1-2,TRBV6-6,TGTGCCAGCAGACCCGGACAGCGCCCTAACTATGGCTACACCTTC,CASRPGQRPNYGYTF
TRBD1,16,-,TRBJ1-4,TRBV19,TGTGCCAGTAGTAAACTTACAGGGGCGGCTAATGAAAAACTGTTTTTT,CASSKLTGAANEKLFF
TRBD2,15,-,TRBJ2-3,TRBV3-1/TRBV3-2,TGTGCCAGCAGCCGGAGCGGGGGGGCCGGAGATACGCAGTATTTT,CASSRSGGAGDTQYF
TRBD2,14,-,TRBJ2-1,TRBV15,TGTGCCACCAGCAGAGTTAGAGCGGGGAACGAGCAGTTCTTC,CATSRVRAGNEQFF
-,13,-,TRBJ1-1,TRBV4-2,TGTGCCAGCAGCCAAGGGTTGCAGACTGAAGCTTTCTTT,CASSQGLQTEAFF
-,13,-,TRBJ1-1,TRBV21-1,TGTGCCAGCAGCACCCCCTCGGGCACTGAAGCTTTCTTT,CASSTPSGTEAFF
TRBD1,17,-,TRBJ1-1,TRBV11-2,TGTGCCAGCAGTAACACAGGGGGCCATCCCTTGAACACTGAAGCTTTCTTT,CASSNTGGHPLNTEAFF
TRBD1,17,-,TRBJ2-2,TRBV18,TGTGCCAGCACACGACTAATGACAGGGGGCGACACCGGGGAGCTGTTTTTT,CASTRLMTGGDTGELFF
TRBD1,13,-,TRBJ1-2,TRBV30,TGTGCCTGGAGTGTTAGACAGGGATATGGCTACACCTTC,CAWSVRQGYGYTF
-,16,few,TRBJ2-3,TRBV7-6,TGTGCCAGCAGCTTGGGCCCTGTGGCTGGCACAGATACGCAGTATTTT,CASSLGPVAGTDTQYF
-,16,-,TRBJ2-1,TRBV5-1,TGCGCCAGCAGCTGGACGGTGGGGACACTGAACAATGAGCAGTTCTTC,CASSWTVGTLNNEQFF
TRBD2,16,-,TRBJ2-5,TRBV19,TGTGCCAGTAGTATAGACCCTAGCGGGGAACAAGAGACCCAGTACTTC,CASSIDPSGEQETQYF
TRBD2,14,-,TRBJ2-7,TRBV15,TGTGCCACCAGCAGAGTTCGGGGGGGCGGTGAGCAGTACTTC,CATSRVRGGGEQYF
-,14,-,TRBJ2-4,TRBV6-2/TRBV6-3,TGTGCCAGCAGCATACAGGGTCCCAAAAACATTCAGTACTTC,CASSIQGPKNIQYF
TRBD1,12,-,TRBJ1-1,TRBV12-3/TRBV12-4,TGTGCCAGCAGTAGGGACAGGACTGAAGCTTTCTTT,CASSRDRTEAFF
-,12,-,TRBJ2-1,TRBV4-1,TGCGCCAGCAGCCAACCGTTGAGCCTTCAGTTCTTC,CASSQPLSLQFF
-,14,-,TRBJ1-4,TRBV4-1,TGCGCCAGCAGCCCCCGGGAAACTAATGAAAAACTGTTTTTT,CASSPRETNEKLFF
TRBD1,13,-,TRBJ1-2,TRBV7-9,TGTGCCAGCAGCGCAAATACAGGGGATGGCTACACCTTC,CASSANTGDGYTF
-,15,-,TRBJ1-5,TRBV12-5,TGTGCTAGTGGTTCTGAGGGATATAGCAATCAGCCCCAGCATTTT,CASGSEGYSNQPQHF
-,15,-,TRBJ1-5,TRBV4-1,TGCGCCAGCAGCCAAACAGGGAAGGGCAATCAGCCCCAGCATTTT,CASSQTGKGNQPQHF
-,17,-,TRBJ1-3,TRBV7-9,TGTGCCAGCAGCCCACGAGGTATGGGGAGCTCTGGAAACACCATATATTTT,CASSPRGMGSSGNTIYF
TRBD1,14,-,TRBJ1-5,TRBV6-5,TGTGCCAGCAGGCCTCGGACAGGGGATCAGCCCCAGCATTTT,CASRPRTGDQPQHF
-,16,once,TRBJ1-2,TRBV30,TGTGCCTGGAGCCCCCCCGGGGGGATTACTAACTATGGCTACACCTTC,CAWSPPGGITNYGYTF
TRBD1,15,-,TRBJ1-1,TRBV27,TGTGCCAGCAGTCCACGCCGGGACAGGGACACTGAAGCTTTCTTT,CASSPRRDRDTEAFF
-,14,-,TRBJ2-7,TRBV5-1,TGCGCCAGCAGCTTGGCCGGCAGGGTCCACGAGCAGTACTTC,CASSLAGRVHEQYF
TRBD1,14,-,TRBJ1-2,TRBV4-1,TGCGCCAGCAGCCAAGGTACAGGGGCCTATGGCTACACCTTC,CASSQGTGAYGYTF
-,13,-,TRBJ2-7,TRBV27,TGTGCCAGCAGTCCATCACAGGGTTACGAGCAGTACTTC,CASSPSQGYEQYF
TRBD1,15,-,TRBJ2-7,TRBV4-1,TGCGCCAGCAGCCAAACCGACAGGGGGCGGAGTGAGCAGTACTTC,CASSQTDRGRSEQYF
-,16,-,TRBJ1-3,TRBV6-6,TGTGCCACAACGCCCAGAGACAGGAGCTCTGGAAACACCATATATTTT,CATTPRDRSSGNTIYF
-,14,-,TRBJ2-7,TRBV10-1,TGCGCCAGCAGTGTAGGAGGGATCGCCTCCGAGCAGTACTTC,CASSVGGIASEQYF
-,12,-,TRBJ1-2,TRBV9,TGTGCCAGCAGCAACAACAGGGATGGCTACACCTTC,CASSNNRDGYTF
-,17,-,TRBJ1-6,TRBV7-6,TGTGCCAGCAGCTTAGCACGGGGTCCCTCCTATAATTCACCCCTCCACTTT,CASSLARGPSYNSPLHF
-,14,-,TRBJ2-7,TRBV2,TGTGCCAGCAGGCTGACGGGAAGCTCCTACGAGCAGTACTTC,CASRLTGSSYEQYF
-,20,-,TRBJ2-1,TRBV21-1,TGTGCCAGCAGCACCGAATGGGTTACTTCGGGGGGTCCCTCCTACAATGAGCAGTTCTTC,CASSTEWVTSGGPSYNEQFF
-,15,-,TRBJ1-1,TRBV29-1,TGCAGCGTTGCTCCGAGACTAGCCAACAACACTGAAGCTTTCTTT,CSVAPRLANNTEAFF
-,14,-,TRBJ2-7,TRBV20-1,TGCAGTGCTAGTTCAGGAAAACAAACCTACGAGCAGTACTTC,CSASSGKQTYEQYF
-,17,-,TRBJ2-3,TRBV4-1,TGCGCCAGCAGCCCTAAGATGTGGGGGCCCGACACAGATACGCAGTATTTT,CASSPKMWGPDTDTQYF
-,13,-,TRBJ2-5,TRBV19,TGTGCCAGTAGTATACAGGGTCCAGAGACCCAGTACTTC,CASSIQGPETQYF
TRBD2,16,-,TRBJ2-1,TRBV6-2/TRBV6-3,TGTGCCAGCAGTTTGGGGACTAGCGGGGGTCGGAATGAGCAGTTCTTC,CASSLGTSGGRNEQFF
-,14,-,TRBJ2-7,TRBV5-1,TGCGCCAGCAGCTGGAAGGACACGGGCTACGAGCAGTACTTC,CASSWKDTGYEQYF
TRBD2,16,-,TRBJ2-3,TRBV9,TGTGCCAGCAGCGTAACTAGCGGGGTGATCACAGATACGCAGTATTTT,CASSVTSGVITDTQYF
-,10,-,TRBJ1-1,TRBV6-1,TGTGCCAGCAGTGACAGGAAAGCTTTCTTT,CASSDRKAFF
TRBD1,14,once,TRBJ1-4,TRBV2,TGTGCCAGCAGTACCGGGACAGGGTATGAAAAACTGTTTTTT,CASSTGTGYEKLFF
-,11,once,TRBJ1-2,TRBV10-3,TGTGCCATCTATACTATCTATGGCTACACCTTC,CAIYTIYGYTF
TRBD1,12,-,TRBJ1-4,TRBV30,TGTGCCTTTGGACAGGTAGAGGAAAAACTGTTTTTT,CAFGQVEEKLFF
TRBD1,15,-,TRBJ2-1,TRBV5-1,TGCGCCAGCAGCCCGGGACAGGGGTCCTACAATGAGCAGTTCTTC,CASSPGQGSYNEQFF
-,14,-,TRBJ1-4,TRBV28,TGTGCCAGCAATGGACCGGGGGCTAATGAAAAACTGTTTTTT,CASNGPGANEKLFF
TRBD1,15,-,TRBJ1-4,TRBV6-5,TGTGCCAGCAGCCCACAGGGGGCGTTTCGGGAAAAACTGTTTTTT,CASSPQGAFREKLFF
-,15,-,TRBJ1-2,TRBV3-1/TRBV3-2,TGTGCCAGCAGCCAGTGGAGGGAGCCTCACTATGGCTACACCTTC,CASSQWREPHYGYTF
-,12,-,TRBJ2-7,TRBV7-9,TGTGCCAGCAGCTCGGACAACATCGAGCAGTACTTC,CASSSDNIEQYF
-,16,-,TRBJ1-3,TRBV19,TGTGCCAGTAGTCGGGACACCGGTGCGGGTGGAAACACCATATATTTT,CASSRDTGAGGNTIYF